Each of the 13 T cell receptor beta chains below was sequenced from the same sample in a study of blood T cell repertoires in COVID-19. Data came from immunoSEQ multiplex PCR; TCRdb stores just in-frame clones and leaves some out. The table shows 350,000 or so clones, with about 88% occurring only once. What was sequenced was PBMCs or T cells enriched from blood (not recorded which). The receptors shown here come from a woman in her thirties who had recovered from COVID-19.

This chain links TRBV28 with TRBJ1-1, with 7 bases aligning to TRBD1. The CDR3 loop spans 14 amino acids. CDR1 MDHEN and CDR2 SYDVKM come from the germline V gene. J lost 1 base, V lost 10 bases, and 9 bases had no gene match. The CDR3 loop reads CATKTGSRNTEAFF. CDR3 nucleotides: TGTGCCACCAAGACAGGGTCGAGGAACACTGAAGCTTTCTTT. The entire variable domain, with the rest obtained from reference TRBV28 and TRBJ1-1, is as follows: DVKVTQSSRYLVKRTGEKVFLECVQDMDHENMFWYRQDPGLGLRLIYFSYDVKMKEKGDIPEGYSVSREKKERFSLILESASTNQTSMYLCATKTGSRNTEAFFGQGTRLTVV.

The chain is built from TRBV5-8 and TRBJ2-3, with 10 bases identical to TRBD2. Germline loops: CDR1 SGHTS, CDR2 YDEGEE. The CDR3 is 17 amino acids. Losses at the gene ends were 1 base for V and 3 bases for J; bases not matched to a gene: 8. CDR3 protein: CASSLISTSGWTDTQYF. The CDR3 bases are TGTGCCAGCAGCTTGATTTCGACTAGCGGGTGGACAGATACGCAGTATTTT.

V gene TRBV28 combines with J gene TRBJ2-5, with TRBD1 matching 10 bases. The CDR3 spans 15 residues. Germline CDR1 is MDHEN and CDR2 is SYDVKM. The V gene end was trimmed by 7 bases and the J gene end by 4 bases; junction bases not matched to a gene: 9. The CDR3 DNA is TGTGCCAGCACCGACAAGGGACAGGGGAGAGAGACCCAGTACTTC. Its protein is CASTDKGQGRETQYF.

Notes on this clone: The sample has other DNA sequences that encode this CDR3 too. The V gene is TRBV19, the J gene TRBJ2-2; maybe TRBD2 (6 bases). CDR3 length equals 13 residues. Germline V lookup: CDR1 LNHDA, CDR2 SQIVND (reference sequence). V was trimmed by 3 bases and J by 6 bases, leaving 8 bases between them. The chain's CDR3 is CASSIGGAGELFF. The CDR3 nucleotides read TGTGCCAGTAGTATTGGAGGGGCCGGGGAGCTGTTTTTT.

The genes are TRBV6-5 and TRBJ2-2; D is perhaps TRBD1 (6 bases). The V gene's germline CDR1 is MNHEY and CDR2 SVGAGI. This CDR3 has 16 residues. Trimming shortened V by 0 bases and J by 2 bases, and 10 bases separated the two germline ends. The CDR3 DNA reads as TGTGCCAGCAGTTACTCGGGGACACTAAACACCGGGGAGCTGTTTTTT. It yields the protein CASSYSGTLNTGELFF.

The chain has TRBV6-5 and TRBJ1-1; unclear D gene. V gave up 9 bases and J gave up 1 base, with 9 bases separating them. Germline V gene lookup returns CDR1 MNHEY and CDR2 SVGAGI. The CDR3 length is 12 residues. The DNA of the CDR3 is TGTGCCAGTTCCCCTAGGAACACTGAAGCTTTCTTT. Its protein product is CASSPRNTEAFF.

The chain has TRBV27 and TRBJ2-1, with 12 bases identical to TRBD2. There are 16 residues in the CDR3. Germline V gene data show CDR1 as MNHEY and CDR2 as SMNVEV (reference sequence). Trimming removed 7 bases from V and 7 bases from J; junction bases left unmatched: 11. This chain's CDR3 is CASTSWASGGANEQFF. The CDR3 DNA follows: TGTGCCAGCACCTCCTGGGCTAGCGGGGGGGCTAATGAGCAGTTCTTC.

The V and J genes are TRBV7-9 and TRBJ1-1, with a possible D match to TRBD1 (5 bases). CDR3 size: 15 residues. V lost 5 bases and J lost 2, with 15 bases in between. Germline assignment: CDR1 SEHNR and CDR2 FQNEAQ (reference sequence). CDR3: CASSPDLGPNTEAFF. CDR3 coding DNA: TGTGCCAGCAGCCCCGATCTGGGGCCAAACACTGAAGCTTTCTTT.

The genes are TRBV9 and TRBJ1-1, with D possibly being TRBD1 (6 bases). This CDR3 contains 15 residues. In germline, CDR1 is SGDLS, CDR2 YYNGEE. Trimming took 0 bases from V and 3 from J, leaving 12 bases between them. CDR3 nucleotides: TGTGCCAGCAGCGTAGCTCGGGGGGCGTACACTGAAGCTTTCTTT. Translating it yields CASSVARGAYTEAFF.

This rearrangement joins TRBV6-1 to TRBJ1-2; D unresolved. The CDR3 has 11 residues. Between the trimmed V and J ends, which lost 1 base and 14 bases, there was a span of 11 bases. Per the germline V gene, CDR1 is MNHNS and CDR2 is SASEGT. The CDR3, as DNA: TGTGCCAGCAGTGAAGAAGGAGCTTCAACCTTC. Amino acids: CASSEEGASTF.

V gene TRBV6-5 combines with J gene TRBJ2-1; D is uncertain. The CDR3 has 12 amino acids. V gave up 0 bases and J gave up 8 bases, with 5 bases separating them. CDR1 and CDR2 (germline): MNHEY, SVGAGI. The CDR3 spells CASSYSSDEQFF. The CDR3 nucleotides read TGTGCCAGCAGTTACTCGTCGGATGAGCAGTTCTTC.

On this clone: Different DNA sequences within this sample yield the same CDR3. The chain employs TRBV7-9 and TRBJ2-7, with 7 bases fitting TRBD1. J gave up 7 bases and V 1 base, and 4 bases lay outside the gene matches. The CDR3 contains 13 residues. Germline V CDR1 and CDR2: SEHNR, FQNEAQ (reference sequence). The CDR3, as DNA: TGTGCCAGCAGCTTAGGGGCGACAGGGGAGCAGTACTTC. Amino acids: CASSLGATGEQYF.

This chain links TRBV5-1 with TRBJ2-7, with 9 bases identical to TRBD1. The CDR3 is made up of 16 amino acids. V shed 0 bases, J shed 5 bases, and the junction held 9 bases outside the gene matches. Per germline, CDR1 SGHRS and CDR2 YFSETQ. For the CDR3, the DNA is TGCGCCAGCAGCTTGGGAACGGGACAGGGCATCAACGAGCAGTACTTC. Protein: CASSLGTGQGINEQYF.